This TCR beta chain is drawn from a study of patients and donors after allogeneic stem cell transplantation. TCRdb processed the RT-PCR reads anew with MiXCR; each CDR3 protein has one entry. The sample has about 960,000 distinct CDR3 sequences, approximately 19% seen once. The receptor's source is a human donor who was either an allogeneic HSCT recipient or a stem cell or donor lymphocyte infusion donor (not recorded which). It is not recorded whose cells these are; they may come from a transplant donor. Source material: blood, either unsorted or a sorted T cell fraction (not recorded which).

This CDR3 reads CSALQWGSSNNEQFF. CDR3 in DNA: TGCAGTGCTCTTCAATGGGGCAGCAGCAACAATGAGCAGTTCTTC. The chain employs TRBV20-1 and TRBJ2-1, with TRBD1 as a possible D gene (5 bases). V dropped 5 bases and J dropped 5 bases, with 19 bases sitting between them. The CDR3 consists of 15 residues. Germline assignment: CDR1 DFQATT and CDR2 SNEGSKA (reference sequence).